A selection of T cell receptor beta chains follows, all from one sample in a study of T-cell memory formation after mild COVID-19. TCRdb fed the 5' RACE reads into MiXCR, producing one record per CDR3 protein. The data contain roughly 160,000 distinct CDR3 sequences, roughly 13% of them singletons. The source material was PBMCs or a T cell subset sorted from them (not recorded which). The origin of the receptors is a man younger than 30 who had mild COVID-19 (a few samples of this study predate the infection). Cell type and time point are not known. Each CDR3 is given without its conserved first and last residue.

V: TRBV24-1
J: TRBJ1-2
length: 14
CDR3: ATSETGTANVYGYT

V: TRBV11-2
J: TRBJ1-2
length: 10
CDR3: ASSLMVDGYT

V: TRBV6-1
J: TRBJ1-1
length: 12
CDR3: ASMRDRAATEAF

V: TRBV6-5
J: TRBJ1-1
length: 9
CDR3: ASIGSSEAF

V: TRBV9
J: TRBJ2-2
length: 11
CDR3: ASSVEVSGELF

V: TRBV7-9
J: TRBJ2-3
length: 13
CDR3: ASTRQERVTDTQY

V: TRBV11-3
J: TRBJ2-1
length: 13
CDR3: ASSLGGTANNEQF

V: TRBV7-2
J: TRBJ2-4
length: 13
CDR3: ASSLQAPGGNIQY

V: TRBV3-1
J: TRBJ2-2
length: 11
CDR3: ASSFTHTGELF

V: TRBV18
J: TRBJ2-7
length: 11
CDR3: ASSPVSDHEQY

V: TRBV12-3/TRBV12-4
J: TRBJ2-2
length: 15
CDR3: ASSPLPAGRRDGELF

V: TRBV5-1
J: TRBJ2-6
length: 15
CDR3: ASSLLQGRAGANVLT

V: TRBV5-1
J: TRBJ2-5
length: 13
CDR3: ASSWTGHPGETQY

V: TRBV5-1
J: TRBJ2-1
length: 13
CDR3: ASATGATQNNEQF

V: TRBV7-6
J: TRBJ2-7
length: 13
CDR3: ASSLASSGGVEQY

V: TRBV3-1
J: TRBJ2-3
length: 10
CDR3: ASSQYRDTQY

V: TRBV19
J: TRBJ2-1
length: 11
CDR3: ASSIEVGDEQF

V: TRBV12-3/TRBV12-4
J: TRBJ2-7
length: 10
CDR3: ASAYRAYEQY

V: TRBV20-1
J: TRBJ2-5
length: 13
CDR3: SARGQAGGQETQY

V: TRBV11-1
J: TRBJ2-1
length: 15
CDR3: ASSFFSGTSSYNEQF

V: TRBV7-2
J: TRBJ1-2
length: 13
CDR3: ASSLAGMKDYGYT

V: TRBV7-3
J: TRBJ1-4
length: 12
CDR3: ASSFQAINEKLF

V: TRBV28
J: TRBJ2-5
length: 11
CDR3: ASTPGREETQY

V: TRBV6-5
J: TRBJ1-1
length: 11
CDR3: ASSFGTGSTAF

V: TRBV7-8
J: TRBJ1-1
length: 13
CDR3: ASSPDRDLSAEAF

V: TRBV24-1
J: TRBJ2-2
length: 15
CDR3: ATSDGIRDMNTGELF

V: TRBV6-2/TRBV6-3
J: TRBJ2-1
length: 11
CDR3: ASSRGTYNEQF

V: TRBV7-2
J: TRBJ2-1
length: 14
CDR3: ASSLRPSGVYNEQF

V: TRBV6-5
J: TRBJ1-1
length: 11
CDR3: ASFQSENTEAF

V: TRBV28
J: TRBJ2-5
length: 13
CDR3: ASRQGTAGVKTQY

V: TRBV6-2/TRBV6-3
J: TRBJ2-7
length: 14
CDR3: ASRPRQGKGIYEQY

V: TRBV6-2/TRBV6-3
J: TRBJ2-3
length: 16
CDR3: ASSYSIVGTGRTDTQY

V: TRBV7-2
J: TRBJ2-1
length: 13
CDR3: ASSSGLANYNEQF

V: TRBV5-1
J: TRBJ2-3
length: 13
CDR3: ASSSGGLGTDTQY

V: TRBV5-1
J: TRBJ2-5
length: 14
CDR3: ASSFQAGLDPETQY

V: TRBV4-3
J: TRBJ2-1
length: 14
CDR3: ASSQERTGAYNEQF

V: TRBV19
J: TRBJ2-7
length: 10
CDR3: ASRTGPSEQY

V: TRBV18
J: TRBJ1-1
length: 11
CDR3: ASSPLQGGEAF

V: TRBV12-3/TRBV12-4
J: TRBJ2-2
length: 13
CDR3: ASSLAPQNTGELF

V: TRBV12-3/TRBV12-4
J: TRBJ1-4
length: 12
CDR3: ASRSTQGNEKLF

V: TRBV18
J: TRBJ2-3
length: 10
CDR3: ASSPEADTQY

V: TRBV12-3/TRBV12-4
J: TRBJ2-7
length: 12
CDR3: ASRLAGGHAEQY

V: TRBV6-2/TRBV6-3
J: TRBJ2-5
length: 14
CDR3: ASTPVPDRHSKTQY

V: TRBV5-1
J: TRBJ2-4
length: 13
CDR3: ASSQSGTQPDIQY

V: TRBV20-1
J: TRBJ2-3
length: 10
CDR3: SAYRNTDTQY

V: TRBV28
J: TRBJ1-6
length: 12
CDR3: ASSTDRGSSPLH

V: TRBV7-2
J: TRBJ2-1
length: 9
CDR3: ASSLRNEQF

V: TRBV12-3/TRBV12-4
J: TRBJ2-5
length: 12
CDR3: ASSLAHLEETQY

V: TRBV15
J: TRBJ2-7
length: 9
CDR3: ATRQGYEQY

V: TRBV20-1
J: TRBJ2-5
length: 13
CDR3: SASDTSGGHRTQY